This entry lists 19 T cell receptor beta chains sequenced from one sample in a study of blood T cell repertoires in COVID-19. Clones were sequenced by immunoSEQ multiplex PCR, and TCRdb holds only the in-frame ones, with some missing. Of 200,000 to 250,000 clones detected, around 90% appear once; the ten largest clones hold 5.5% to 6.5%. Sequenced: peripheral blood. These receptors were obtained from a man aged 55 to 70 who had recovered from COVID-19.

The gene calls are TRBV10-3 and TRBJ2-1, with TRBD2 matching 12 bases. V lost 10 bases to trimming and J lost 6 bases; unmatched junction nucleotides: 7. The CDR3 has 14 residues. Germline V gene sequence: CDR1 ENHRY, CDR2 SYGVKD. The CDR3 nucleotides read TGTGCCACTCAACTAGCGGGAGGTTCCAATGAGCAGTTCTTC. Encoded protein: CATQLAGGSNEQFF.

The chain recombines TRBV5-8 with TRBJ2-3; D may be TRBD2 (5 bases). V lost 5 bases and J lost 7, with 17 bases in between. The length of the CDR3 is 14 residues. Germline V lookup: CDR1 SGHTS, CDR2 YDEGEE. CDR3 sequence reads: CASRLDTSSHTQYF. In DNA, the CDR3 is TGTGCCAGCAGACTCGATACTAGTTCGCATACGCAGTATTTT.

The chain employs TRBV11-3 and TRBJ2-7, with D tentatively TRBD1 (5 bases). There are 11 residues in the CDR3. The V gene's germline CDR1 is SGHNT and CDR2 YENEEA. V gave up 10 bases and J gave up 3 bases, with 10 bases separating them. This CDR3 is CATGQNYEQYF. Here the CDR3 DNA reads TGTGCCACCGGACAAAACTACGAGCAGTACTTC. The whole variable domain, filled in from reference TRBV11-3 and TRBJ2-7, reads EAGVVQSPRYKIIEKKQPVAFWCNPISGHNTLYWYLQNLGQGPELLIRYENEEAVDDSQLPKDRFSAERLKGVDSTLKIQPAELGDSAVYLCATGQNYEQYFGPGTRLTVT.

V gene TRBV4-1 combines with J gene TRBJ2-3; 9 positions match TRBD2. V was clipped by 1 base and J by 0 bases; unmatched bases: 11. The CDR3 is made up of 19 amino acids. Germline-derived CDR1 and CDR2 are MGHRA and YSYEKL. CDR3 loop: CASSQGGAGGLSSTDTQYF. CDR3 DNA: TGCGCCAGCAGCCAAGGCGGAGCGGGAGGACTTTCTAGCACAGATACGCAGTATTTT.

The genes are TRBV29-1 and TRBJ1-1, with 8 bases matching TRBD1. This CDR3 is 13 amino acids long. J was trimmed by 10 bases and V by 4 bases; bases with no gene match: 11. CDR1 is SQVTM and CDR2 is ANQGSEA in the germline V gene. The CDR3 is CSVVTGATKGAFF. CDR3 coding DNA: TGCAGCGTTGTGACAGGGGCTACAAAGGGAGCTTTCTTT.

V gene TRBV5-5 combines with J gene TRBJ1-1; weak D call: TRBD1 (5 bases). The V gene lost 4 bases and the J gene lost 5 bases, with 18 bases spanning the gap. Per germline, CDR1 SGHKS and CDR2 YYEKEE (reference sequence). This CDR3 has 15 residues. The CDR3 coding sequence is TGTGCCAGCAGCGTCGACCCTCAGGGTGGGACTGAAGCTTTCTTT. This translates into CASSVDPQGGTEAFF.

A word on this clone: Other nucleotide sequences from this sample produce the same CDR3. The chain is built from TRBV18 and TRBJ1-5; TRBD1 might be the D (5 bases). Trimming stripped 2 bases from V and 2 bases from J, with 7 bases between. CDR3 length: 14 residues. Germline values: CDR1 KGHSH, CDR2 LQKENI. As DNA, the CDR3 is TGTGCCAGCTCACCATCGGGGGGCAATCAGCCCCAGCATTTT. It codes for CASSPSGGNQPQHF.

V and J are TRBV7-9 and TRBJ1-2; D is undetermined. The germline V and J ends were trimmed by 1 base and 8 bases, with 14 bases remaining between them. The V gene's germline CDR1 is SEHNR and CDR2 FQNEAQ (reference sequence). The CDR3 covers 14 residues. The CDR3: CASSLGGGPVGYTF. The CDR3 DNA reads TGTGCCAGCAGCTTAGGAGGAGGGCCGGTGGGCTACACCTTC.

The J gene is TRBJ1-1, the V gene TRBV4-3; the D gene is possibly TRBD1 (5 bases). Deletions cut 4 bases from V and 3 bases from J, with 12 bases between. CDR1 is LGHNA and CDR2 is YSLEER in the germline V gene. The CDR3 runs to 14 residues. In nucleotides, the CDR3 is TGCGCCAGCAGCCGAAAGGCCAGGGACACTGAAGCTTTCTTT. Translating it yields CASSRKARDTEAFF.

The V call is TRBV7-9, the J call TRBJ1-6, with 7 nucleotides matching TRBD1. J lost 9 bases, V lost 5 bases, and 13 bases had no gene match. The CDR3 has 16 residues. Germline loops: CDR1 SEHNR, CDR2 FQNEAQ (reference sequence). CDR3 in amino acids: CASSPYDRAEGSPLHF. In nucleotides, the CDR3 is TGTGCCAGCAGCCCGTACGACAGGGCAGAAGGTTCACCCCTCCACTTT. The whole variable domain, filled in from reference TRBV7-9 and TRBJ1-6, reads DTGVSQNPRHKITKRGQNVTFRCDPISEHNRLYWYRQTLGQGPEFLTYFQNEAQLEKSRLLSDRFSAERPKGSFSTLEIQRTEQGDSAMYLCASSPYDRAEGSPLHFGNGTRLTVT.

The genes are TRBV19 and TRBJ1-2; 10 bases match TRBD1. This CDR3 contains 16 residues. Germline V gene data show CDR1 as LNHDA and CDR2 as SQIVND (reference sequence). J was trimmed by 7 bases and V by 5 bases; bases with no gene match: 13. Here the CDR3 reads CASSGEIGQGEIGYTF. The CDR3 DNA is TGTGCCAGTAGTGGGGAAATCGGACAGGGGGAAATTGGCTACACCTTC.

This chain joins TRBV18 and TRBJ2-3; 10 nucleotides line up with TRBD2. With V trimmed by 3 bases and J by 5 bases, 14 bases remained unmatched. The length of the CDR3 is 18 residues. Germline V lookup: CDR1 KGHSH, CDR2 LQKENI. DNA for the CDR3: TGTGCCAGCTCACCGCTGCCGGGACTAGCGACGGCCCAAGATACGCAGTATTTT. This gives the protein CASSPLPGLATAQDTQYF.

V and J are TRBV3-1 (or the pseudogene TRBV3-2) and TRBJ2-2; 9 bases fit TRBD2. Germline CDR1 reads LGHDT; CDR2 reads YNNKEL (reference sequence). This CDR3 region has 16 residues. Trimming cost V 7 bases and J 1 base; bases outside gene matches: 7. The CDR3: CASMMYSGRNTGELFF. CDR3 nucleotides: TGTGCCAGCATGATGTATAGCGGGAGGAACACCGGGGAGCTGTTTTTT.

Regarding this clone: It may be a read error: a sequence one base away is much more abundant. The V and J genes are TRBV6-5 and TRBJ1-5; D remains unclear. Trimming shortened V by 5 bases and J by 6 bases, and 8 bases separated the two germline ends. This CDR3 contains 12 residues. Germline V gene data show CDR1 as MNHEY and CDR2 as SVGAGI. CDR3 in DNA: TGTGCCAGCAGTCTGGGGAGTCAGCCCCAGCATTTT. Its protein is CASSLGSQPQHF.

In DNA, the CDR3 is TGCGCCAGCAGTCAACCGGGACAGTATTCCTACGAGCAGTACTTC. Translated: CASSQPGQYSYEQYF. The chain employs TRBV23-1 and TRBJ2-7; 7 positions match TRBD1. TRBV23-1 is known as an ORF, though its function is uncertain. V dropped 2 bases and J dropped 1; count of bases not matched to a gene: 5. This CDR3 has 15 residues.

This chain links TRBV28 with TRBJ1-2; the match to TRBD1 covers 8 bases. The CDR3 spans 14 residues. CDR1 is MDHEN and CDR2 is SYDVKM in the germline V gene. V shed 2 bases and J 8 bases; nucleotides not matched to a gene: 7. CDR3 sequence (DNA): TGTGCCAGCAGTTTAGAGGACAGGGTTCGGGGCTACACCTTC. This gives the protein CASSLEDRVRGYTF.

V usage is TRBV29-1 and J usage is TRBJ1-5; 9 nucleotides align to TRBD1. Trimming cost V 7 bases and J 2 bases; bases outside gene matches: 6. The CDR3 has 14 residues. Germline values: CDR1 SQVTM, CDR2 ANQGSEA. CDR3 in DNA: TGCAGCGCAACGACAGGGGGAGGCAATCAGCCCCAGCATTTT. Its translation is CSATTGGGNQPQHF.

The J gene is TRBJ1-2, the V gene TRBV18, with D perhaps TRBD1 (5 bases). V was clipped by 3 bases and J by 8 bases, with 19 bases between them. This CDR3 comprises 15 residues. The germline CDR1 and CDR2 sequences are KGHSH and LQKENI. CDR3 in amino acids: CASSPGGEGRIGYTF. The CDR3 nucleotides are TGTGCCAGCTCACCCGGAGGGGAGGGTAGGATCGGCTACACCTTC.

The CDR3 coding sequence is TGTGCCAGCAGTTCAACAGGGGCGAAAAACATTCAGTACTTC. Its protein is CASSSTGAKNIQYF. V is TRBV28 and J is TRBJ2-4; 7 nucleotides line up with TRBD1. The CDR3 is 14 amino acids. Germline V gene data show CDR1 as MDHEN and CDR2 as SYDVKM. Unmatched junction bases numbered 4, after V lost 4 bases and J lost 4 bases.